This T cell receptor (beta chain) was documented in a study of OX40 agonist ivuxolimab in advanced cancers. Study findings and constraints: The study observed clonal expansion of CD4+ and CD8+ blood T cells by week 6 at 0.1 to 3.0 mg/kg. Clonal expansion was among the lowest in partial responders at 0.1-3.0 mg/kg, especially CD8+.

With regard to this clone: Its target is not known.

Some clones are missing from TCRdb's copy, which holds only in-frame ones; the method was immunoSEQ multiplex PCR. The sample shows some 60,000 clones, roughly 86% of them seen only once. The CDR3 loop spans 14 amino acids. The ends were cut back, 2 bases at V and 4 bases at J, with 9 bases in the middle. Germline CDR1 MNHEY, CDR2 SVGAGI. The TCR comes from an adult with an advanced solid tumor such as melanoma, head and neck, liver or kidney cancer. The sample consisted of CD4+ or CD8+ T cells sorted from blood, taken in a trial of the OX40 agonist ivuxolimab. This chain joins TRBV6-5 and TRBJ1-5; D gene uncertain. The CDR3, as DNA: TGTGCCAGCAGTTACGGAGGGCCGAATCAGCCCCAGCATTTT. This gives the protein CASSYGGPNQPQHF.